Detailed here is one T cell receptor beta chain. These data belong to a study of blood T cell repertoires in COVID-19. This study enrolled people aged about 18 to 100 from around 25 US geographic areas. Symptom resolution, clearance, or two negative PCRs marked the recovered donors of Cohort 3. Original processing methods: Estimation of nucleated cell counts relied on the amplification of reference gene primers. Profiling relied on immunoSEQ multiplex PCR, and the TCRdb table lists in-frame clones only, not all of them. Clone size and the V and J calls come from that table; the DNA yielded D and trimming. The table includes 150,000 to 200,000 clones, roughly four fifths detected once. This CDR3 has 15 amino acids. Germline values: CDR1 MDHEN, CDR2 SYDVKM. Trimming removed 4 bases at V and 3 bases at J, with 16 bases between.

This TCR came from a man aged 40-49 years who had recovered from COVID-19. This chain joins TRBV28 and TRBJ2-7; D uncertain. Sequenced input: PBMCs or T cells enriched from blood (not recorded which). DNA for the CDR3: TGTGCCAGCAGTTCTCCCAAGCGAGAGGACTACGAGCAGTACTTC. It codes for CASSSPKREDYEQYF. Full variable domain (missing parts from reference TRBV28 and TRBJ2-7): DVKVTQSSRYLVKRTGEKVFLECVQDMDHENMFWYRQDPGLGLRLIYFSYDVKMKEKGDIPEGYSVSREKKERFSLILESASTNQTSMYLCASSSPKREDYEQYFGPGTRLTVT.